This T cell receptor (beta chain) comes out of a study of pediatric ulcerative colitis. Study-wide findings and caveats: Ulcerative colitis patients shared more blood-rectal clones than controls. Clonal expansions reduced rectal repertoire diversity in acute severe colitis. Rectal pinch biopsies may include blood-derived T cells.

Rectal tissue came from one to two pinch biopsies taken at colonoscopy. Worth noting for this clone: Its target is unknown.

TCRdb keeps only in-frame clones here, not all; method: immunoSEQ multiplex PCR. The table records tens of thousands of clones, 65% to 80% of them present only once. Germline trimming cut 6 bases from V and 7 bases from J; bases unmatched to any gene: 5. Per germline, CDR1 MNHEY and CDR2 SVGAGI. The CDR3 covers 12 residues. This sequence was found in a boy between 10 and 17 years old with severe ulcerative colitis. The gene calls are TRBV6-5 and TRBJ1-1; TRBD1 aligns across 7 bases. The sample consisted of gut tissue. CDR3: CASRQQGREAFF. CDR3 nucleotide sequence: TGTGCCAGCAGACAACAGGGGCGTGAAGCTTTCTTT.